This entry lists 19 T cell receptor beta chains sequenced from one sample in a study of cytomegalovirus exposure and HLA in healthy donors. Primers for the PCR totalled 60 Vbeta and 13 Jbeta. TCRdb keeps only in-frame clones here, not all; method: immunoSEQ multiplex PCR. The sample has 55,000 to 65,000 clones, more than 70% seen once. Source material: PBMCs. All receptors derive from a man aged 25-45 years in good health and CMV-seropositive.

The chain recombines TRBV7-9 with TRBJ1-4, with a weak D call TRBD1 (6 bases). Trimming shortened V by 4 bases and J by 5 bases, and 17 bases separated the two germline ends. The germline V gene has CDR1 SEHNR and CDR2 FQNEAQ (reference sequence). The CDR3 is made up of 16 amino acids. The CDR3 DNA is TGTGCCAGCAGCTCCCTTCGACAGGACACGAATGAAAAACTGTTTTTT. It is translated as CASSSLRQDTNEKLFF.

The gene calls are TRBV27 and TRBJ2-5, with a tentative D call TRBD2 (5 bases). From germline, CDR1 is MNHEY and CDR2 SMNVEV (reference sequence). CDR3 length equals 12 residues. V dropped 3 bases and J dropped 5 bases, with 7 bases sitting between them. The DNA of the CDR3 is TGTGCCAGCAGTTTGACGGGGGAGACCCAGTACTTC. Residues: CASSLTGETQYF.

The CDR3 loop reads CASGAQGILEQYF. CDR3 nucleotides: TGTGCCAGTGGAGCTCAGGGCATCCTCGAGCAGTACTTC. This chain connects TRBV27 to TRBJ2-7, with D perhaps TRBD1 (5 bases). Germline CDR1 and CDR2: MNHEY and SMNVEV (reference sequence). The V gene lost 9 bases and the J gene lost 6 bases, with 18 bases spanning the gap. The CDR3 runs to 13 residues.

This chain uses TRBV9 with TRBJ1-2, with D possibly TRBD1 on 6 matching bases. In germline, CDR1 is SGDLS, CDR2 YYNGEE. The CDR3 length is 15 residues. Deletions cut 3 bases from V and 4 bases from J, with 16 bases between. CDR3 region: CASSAGGAPSYGYTF. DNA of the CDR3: TGTGCCAGCAGCGCTGGGGGGGCTCCCAGCTATGGCTACACCTTC.

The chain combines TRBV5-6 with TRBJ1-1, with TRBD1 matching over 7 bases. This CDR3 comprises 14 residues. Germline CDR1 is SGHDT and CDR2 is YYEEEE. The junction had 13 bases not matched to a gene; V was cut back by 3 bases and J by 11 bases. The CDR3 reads CASSSQGRGPGAFF. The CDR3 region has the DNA TGTGCCAGCAGCTCCCAGGGAAGGGGGCCTGGGGCTTTCTTT.

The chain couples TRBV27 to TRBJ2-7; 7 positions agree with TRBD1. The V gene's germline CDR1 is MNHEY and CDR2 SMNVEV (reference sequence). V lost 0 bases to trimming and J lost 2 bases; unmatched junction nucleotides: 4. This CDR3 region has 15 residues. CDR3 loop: CASSLSGGPAYEQYF. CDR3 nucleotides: TGTGCCAGCAGTTTATCAGGGGGCCCAGCCTACGAGCAGTACTTC.

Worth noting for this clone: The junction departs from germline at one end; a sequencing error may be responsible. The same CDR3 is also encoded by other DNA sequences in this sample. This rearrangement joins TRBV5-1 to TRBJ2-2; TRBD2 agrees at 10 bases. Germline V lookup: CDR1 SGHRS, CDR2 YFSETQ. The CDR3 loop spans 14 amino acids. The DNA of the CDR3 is TGCGCCAGCGGACTAGCGGCGAACACCGGGGAGCTATTTTTT. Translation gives CASGLAANTGELFF. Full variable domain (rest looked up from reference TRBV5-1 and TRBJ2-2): KAGVTQTPRYLIKTRGQQVTLSCSPISGHRSVSWYQQTPGQGLQFLFEYFSETQRNKGNFPGRFSGRQFSNSRSEMNVSTLELGDSALYLCASGLAANTGELFFGEGSRLTVL.

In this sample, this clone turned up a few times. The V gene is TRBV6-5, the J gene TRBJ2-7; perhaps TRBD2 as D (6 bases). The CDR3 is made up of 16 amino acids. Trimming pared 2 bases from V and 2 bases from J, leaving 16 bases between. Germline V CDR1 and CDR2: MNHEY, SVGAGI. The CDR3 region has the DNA TGTGCCAGCAGTTACGGAGGGGATTGGCCCCCCTACGAGCAGTACTTC. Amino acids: CASSYGGDWPPYEQYF.

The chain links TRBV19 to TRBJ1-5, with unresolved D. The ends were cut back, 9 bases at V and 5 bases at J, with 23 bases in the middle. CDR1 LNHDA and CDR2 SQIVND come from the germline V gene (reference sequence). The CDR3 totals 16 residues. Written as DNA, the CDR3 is TGTGCCAGCACCCACGAGGCGAAGTCCGCTTATCAGCCCCAGCATTTT. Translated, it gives CASTHEAKSAYQPQHF.

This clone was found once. The CDR3, as DNA: TGTGCCAGTAGTGTGCTAAACCTCGGCAATGAGCAGTTCTTC. Translation gives CASSVLNLGNEQFF. The rearrangement uses TRBV19 and TRBJ2-1, with D hard to call. The CDR3 has 14 residues. CDR1 is LNHDA and CDR2 is SQIVND in the germline V gene (reference sequence). V dropped 5 bases and J dropped 6 bases, with 14 bases sitting between them.

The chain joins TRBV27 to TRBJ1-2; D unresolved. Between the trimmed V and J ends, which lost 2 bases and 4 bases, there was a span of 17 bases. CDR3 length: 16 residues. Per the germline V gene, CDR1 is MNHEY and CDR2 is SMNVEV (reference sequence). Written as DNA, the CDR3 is TGTGCCAGCAGTTTACCCGGGGAAACAAACAGCTATGGCTACACCTTC. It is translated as CASSLPGETNSYGYTF.

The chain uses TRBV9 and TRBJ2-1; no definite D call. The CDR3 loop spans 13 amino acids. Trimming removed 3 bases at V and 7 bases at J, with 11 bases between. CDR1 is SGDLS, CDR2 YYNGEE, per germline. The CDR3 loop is CASSAYFGNEQFF. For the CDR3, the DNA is TGTGCCAGCAGCGCGTACTTCGGGAATGAGCAGTTCTTC.

The CDR3 reads CASSAPGTSGETQYF. In nucleotides, the CDR3 is TGTGCCAGCAGCGCGCCGGGGACTAGTGGTGAGACCCAGTACTTC. The rearrangement joins TRBV6-1 to TRBJ2-5; 8 positions match TRBD2. The V segment lost 6 bases and the J segment 5 bases; nucleotides outside the gene matches: 11. Germline CDR1 reads MNHNS; CDR2 reads SASEGT. The CDR3 loop spans 15 amino acids.

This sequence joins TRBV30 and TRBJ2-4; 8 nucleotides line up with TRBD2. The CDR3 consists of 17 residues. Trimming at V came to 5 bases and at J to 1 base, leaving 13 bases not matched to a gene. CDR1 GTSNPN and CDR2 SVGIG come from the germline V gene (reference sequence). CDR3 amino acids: CAWRGSAGGGAKNIQYF. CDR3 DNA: TGTGCCTGGCGGGGGTCGGCGGGCGGGGGGGCCAAAAACATTCAGTACTTC. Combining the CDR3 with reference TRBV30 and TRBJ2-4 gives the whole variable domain SQTIHQWPATLVQPVGSPLSLECTVEGTSNPNLYWYRQAAGRGLQLLFYSVGIGQISSEVPQNLSASRPQDRQFILSSKKLLLSDSGFYLCAWRGSAGGGAKNIQYFGAGTRLSVL.

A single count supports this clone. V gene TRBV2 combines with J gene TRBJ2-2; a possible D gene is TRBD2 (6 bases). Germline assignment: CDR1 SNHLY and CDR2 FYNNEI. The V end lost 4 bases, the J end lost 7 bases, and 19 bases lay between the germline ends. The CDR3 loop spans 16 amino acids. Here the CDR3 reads CASSGGRPKNSGELFF. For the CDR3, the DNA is TGTGCCAGCAGTGGGGGGAGGCCTAAAAATAGCGGGGAGCTGTTTTTT. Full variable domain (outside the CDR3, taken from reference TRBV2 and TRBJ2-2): EPEVTQTPSHQVTQMGQEVILRCVPISNHLYFYWYRQILGQKVEFLVSFYNNEISEKSEIFDDQFSVERPDGSNFTLKIRSTKLEDSAMYFCASSGGRPKNSGELFFGEGSRLTVL.

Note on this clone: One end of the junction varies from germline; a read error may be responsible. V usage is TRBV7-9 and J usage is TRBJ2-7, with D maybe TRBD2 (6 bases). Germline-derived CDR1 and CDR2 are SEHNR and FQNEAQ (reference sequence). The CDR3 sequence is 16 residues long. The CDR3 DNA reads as TGTTCCAGCAGCTCCATGGACGGGGGATTGACCTACGAGCAGTACTTC. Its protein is CSSSSMDGGLTYEQYF.

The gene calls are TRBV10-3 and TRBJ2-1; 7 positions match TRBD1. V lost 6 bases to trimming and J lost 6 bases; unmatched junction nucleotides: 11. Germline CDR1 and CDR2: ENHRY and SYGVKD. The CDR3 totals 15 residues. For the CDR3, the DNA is TGTGCCATCAGGGGTAGGGACAGCGAGAGCAATGAGCAGTTCTTC. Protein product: CAIRGRDSESNEQFF.

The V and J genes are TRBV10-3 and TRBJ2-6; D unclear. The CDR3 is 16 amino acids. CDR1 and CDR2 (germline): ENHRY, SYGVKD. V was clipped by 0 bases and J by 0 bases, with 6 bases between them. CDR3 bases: TGTGCCATCAGTGAGTCTTCGCGCTCTGGGGCCAACGTCCTGACTTTC. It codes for CAISESSRSGANVLTF.

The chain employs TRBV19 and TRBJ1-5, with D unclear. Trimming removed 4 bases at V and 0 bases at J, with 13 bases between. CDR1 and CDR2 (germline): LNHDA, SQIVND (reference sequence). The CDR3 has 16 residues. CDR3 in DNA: TGTGCCAGTAGTACCCCGCGGGAGTATAGCAATCAGCCCCAGCATTTT. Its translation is CASSTPREYSNQPQHF. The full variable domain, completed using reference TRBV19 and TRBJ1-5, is DGGITQSPKYLFRKEGQNVTLSCEQNLNHDAMYWYRQDPGQGLRLIYYSQIVNDFQKGDIAEGYSVSREKKESFPLTVTSAQKNPTAFYLCASSTPREYSNQPQHFGDGTRLSIL.